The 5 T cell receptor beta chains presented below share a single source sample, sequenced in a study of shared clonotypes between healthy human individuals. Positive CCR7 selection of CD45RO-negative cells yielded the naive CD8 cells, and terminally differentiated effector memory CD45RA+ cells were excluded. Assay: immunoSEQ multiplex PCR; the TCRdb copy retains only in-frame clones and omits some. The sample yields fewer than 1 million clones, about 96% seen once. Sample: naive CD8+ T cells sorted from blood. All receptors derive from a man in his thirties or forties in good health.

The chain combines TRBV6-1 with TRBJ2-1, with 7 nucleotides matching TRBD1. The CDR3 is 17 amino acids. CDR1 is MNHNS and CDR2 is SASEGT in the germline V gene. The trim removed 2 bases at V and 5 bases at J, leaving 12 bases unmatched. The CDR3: CASSEWGVGGLDNEQFF. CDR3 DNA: TGTGCCAGCAGTGAATGGGGTGTAGGGGGCTTAGACAATGAGCAGTTCTTC.

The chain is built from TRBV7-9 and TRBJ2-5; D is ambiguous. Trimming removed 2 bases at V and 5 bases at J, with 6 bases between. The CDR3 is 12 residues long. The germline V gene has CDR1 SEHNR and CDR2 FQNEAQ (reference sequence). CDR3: CASSLQGETQYF. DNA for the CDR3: TGTGCCAGCAGCTTACAAGGGGAGACCCAGTACTTC.

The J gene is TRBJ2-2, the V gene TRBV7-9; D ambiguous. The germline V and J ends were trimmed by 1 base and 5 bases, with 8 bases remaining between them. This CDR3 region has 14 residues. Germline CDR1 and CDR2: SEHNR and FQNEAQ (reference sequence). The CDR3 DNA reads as TGTGCCAGCAGCTTAGATATGCGGACCGGGGAGCTGTTTTTT. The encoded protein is CASSLDMRTGELFF.

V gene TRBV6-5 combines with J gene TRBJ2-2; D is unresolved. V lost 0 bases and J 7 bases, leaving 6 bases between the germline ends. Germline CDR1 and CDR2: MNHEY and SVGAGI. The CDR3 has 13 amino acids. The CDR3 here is CASSYSNIGELFF. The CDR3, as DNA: TGTGCCAGCAGTTACTCGAATATCGGGGAGCTGTTTTTT.

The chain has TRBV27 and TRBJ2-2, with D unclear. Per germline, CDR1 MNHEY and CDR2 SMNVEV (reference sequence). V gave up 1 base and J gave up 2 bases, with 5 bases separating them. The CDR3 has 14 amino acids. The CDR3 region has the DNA TGTGCCAGCAGTTTATATAGTAACACCGGGGAGCTGTTTTTT. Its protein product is CASSLYSNTGELFF.